Each of the 9 T cell receptor beta chains below was sequenced from the same sample in a study of T cells in localized non-small cell lung cancer. Using immunoSEQ multiplex PCR, the repertoire was profiled, and TCRdb retains in-frame clones only, with some absent. The data show some 20,000 clones, about 89% seen once. The material sequenced was peripheral blood, taken before any cancer treatment. Receptor source: a woman aged 35 to 75 with stage I lung adenocarcinoma.

This clone appeared a single time. This sequence joins TRBV7-2 and TRBJ2-2; 10 nucleotides line up with TRBD1. CDR1 and CDR2 (germline): SGHTA, FQGNSA. J gave up 7 bases and V 5 bases, and 7 bases lay outside the gene matches. The length of the CDR3 is 15 residues. The CDR3 region is CASSPRQGAGGELFF. For the CDR3, the DNA is TGTGCCAGCAGCCCCAGACAGGGGGCGGGCGGGGAGCTGTTTTTT.

V is TRBV6-1 and J is TRBJ1-1; no clear D gene. V was pared by 8 bases and J by 1 base, with 5 bases between. Germline CDR1 reads MNHNS; CDR2 reads SASEGT. The CDR3 covers 11 residues. The CDR3, as DNA: TGTGCCAGCCGTCGGAACACTGAAGCTTTCTTT. Its protein product is CASRRNTEAFF.

The CDR3 DNA follows: TGTGCCAGCAGTTCCCAGAGCGGGGTCCCTAACTATGGCTACACCTTC. Translating it yields CASSSQSGVPNYGYTF. This chain uses TRBV27 with TRBJ1-2; D remains unclear. Germline CDR1 is MNHEY and CDR2 is SMNVEV (reference sequence). This CDR3 has 16 amino acids. The V end lost 4 bases, the J end lost 0 bases, and 15 bases lay between the germline ends.

The table lists this clone with a few counts. This chain connects TRBV14 to TRBJ1-3; 8 nucleotides align to TRBD1. With 4 bases clipped from V and 0 bases from J, the junction kept 2 bases outside the gene matches. Germline lookup yields CDR1 SGHDN and CDR2 FVKESK. The CDR3 is 15 residues long. The CDR3 region is CASSPQGASGNTIYF. The CDR3 nucleotides are TGTGCCAGCAGCCCTCAGGGGGCCTCTGGAAACACCATATATTTT.

Remarks on this clone: A junction end diverges from the germline sequence, so it may reflect a read error. The gene calls are TRBV2 and TRBJ2-7; D not certain. CDR3 length equals 11 residues. CDR1 is SNHLY and CDR2 is FYNNEI in the germline V gene. CDR3 DNA: TGTGCCAGCAGCGATTCCTATGAGCAGTACTTC. Translating it yields CASSDSYEQYF.

The chain uses TRBV5-4 and TRBJ2-3; 12 bases align to TRBD2. Germline V CDR1 and CDR2: SGHNT, YYREEE (reference sequence). J was trimmed by 4 bases and V by 4 bases; bases with no gene match: 7. The CDR3 is 16 residues long. CDR3 region: CASSPTTSGSADTQYF. The CDR3, as DNA: TGTGCCAGCAGCCCGACGACTAGCGGGAGTGCAGATACGCAGTATTTT.

CDR3 sequence (DNA): TGCGCCAGCAGCTTTAGCGGGGGAGTTCAAGAGACCCAGTACTTC. Translated: CASSFSGGVQETQYF. The chain links TRBV5-1 to TRBJ2-5; TRBD2 agrees at 9 bases. J lost 2 bases, V lost 2 bases, and 4 bases had no gene match. The CDR3 length is 15 residues. Germline CDR1 is SGHRS and CDR2 is YFSETQ.

V and J are TRBV6-1 and TRBJ2-7; a weak D match, TRBD2 (5 bases). The CDR3 extends over 14 amino acids. Trimming shortened V by 5 bases and J by 1 base, and 12 bases separated the two germline ends. Germline V lookup: CDR1 MNHNS, CDR2 SASEGT. The CDR3 nucleotides read TGTGCCAGCAGTATAAGCGGTTCTTCCTACGAGCAGTACTTC. Translation: CASSISGSSYEQYF.

The chain joins TRBV29-1 to TRBJ2-5, with D maybe TRBD1 (5 bases). V lost 2 bases to trimming and J lost 5 bases, with 6 bases between them. CDR1 SQVTM and CDR2 ANQGSEA come from the germline V gene. The CDR3 consists of 11 residues. CDR3 sequence reads: CSVERGETQYF. For the CDR3, the DNA is TGCAGCGTTGAAAGGGGTGAGACCCAGTACTTC.